This passage covers 7 T cell receptor beta chains from one sample sequenced in a study of blood T cell repertoires in COVID-19. This table comes from immunoSEQ multiplex PCR, and its TCRdb copy is limited to in-frame clones, with some not included. The repertoire includes about 33,000 clones, approximately 91% of them detected once, and over 20% sits in the top ten. The sample consisted of peripheral blood. All receptors derive from an elderly woman with active or convalescent COVID-19.

The CDR3 bases are TGTGCCAGCTCATCTCCGTCGAACTGGGGCGATGGTAACTATGGCTACACCTTC. Translation: CASSSPSNWGDGNYGYTF. The V and J genes are TRBV18 and TRBJ1-2; possible D gene TRBD1, 5 bases. The germline gives CDR1 KGHSH, CDR2 LQKENI. The CDR3 loop spans 18 amino acids. With 5 bases removed from V and 1 base from J, the gap between germline ends came to 23 bases.

The V call is TRBV5-3, the J call TRBJ1-6; D uncertain. TRBV5-3 is annotated as an ORF whose role is uncertain. The V and J ends lost 4 bases and 8 bases respectively, with 19 bases between them. This CDR3 has 16 amino acids. The CDR3 loop reads CARSTRRAEGYSPLHF. CDR3 DNA: TGTGCCAGAAGCACGAGACGGGCCGAGGGCTATTCACCCCTCCACTTT.

This chain links TRBV19 with TRBJ2-6, with D perhaps TRBD1 (6 bases). The germline V and J ends were trimmed by 5 bases and 3 bases, with 11 bases remaining between them. Per the germline V gene, CDR1 is LNHDA and CDR2 is SQIVND (reference sequence). The CDR3 sequence is 15 residues long. Here the CDR3 DNA reads TGTGCCAGTAGTCGACAGGTTTTTGGGGCCAACGTCCTGACTTTC. Protein product: CASSRQVFGANVLTF.

The chain recombines TRBV30 with TRBJ1-4, with 11 bases that match TRBD1. This CDR3 comprises 14 residues. Germline V gives CDR1 GTSNPN, CDR2 SVGIG (reference sequence). Losses at the gene ends were 5 bases for V and 8 bases for J; bases not matched to a gene: 7. This CDR3 is CAWDSGTGGEKLFF. CDR3 in DNA: TGTGCCTGGGATTCCGGGACAGGGGGGGAAAAACTGTTTTTT.

The chain's CDR3 is CASSEEGANYGYTF. Written as DNA, the CDR3 is TGTGCCAGCAGTGAAGAGGGAGCTAACTATGGCTACACCTTC. V is TRBV2 and J is TRBJ1-2; no clear D. CDR3 length equals 14 residues. The V gene's germline CDR1 is SNHLY and CDR2 FYNNEI. Trimming removed 1 base from V and 0 bases from J, with 6 bases in between.

This chain connects TRBV11-2 to TRBJ2-7, with 8 positions matching TRBD2. Per germline, CDR1 SGHAT and CDR2 FQNNGV. With V trimmed by 5 bases and J by 3 bases, 15 bases remained unmatched. This CDR3 is 17 amino acids long. The CDR3 loop reads CASSPVRRAGGHYEQYF. CDR3 nucleotides: TGTGCCAGCAGCCCCGTCCGTAGGGCGGGAGGCCACTACGAGCAGTACTTC. Based on the CDR3 plus reference TRBV11-2 and TRBJ2-7, the full variable domain is EAGVAQSPRYKIIEKRQSVAFWCNPISGHATLYWYQQILGQGPKLLIQFQNNGVVDDSQLPKDRFSAERLKGVDSTLKIQPAKLEDSAVYLCASSPVRRAGGHYEQYFGPGTRLTVT.

The chain has TRBV5-8 and TRBJ1-2; D not resolved. Trimming left V 0 bases short and J 7 bases short, with 10 bases between. The CDR3 is 13 residues long. Germline CDR1 SGHTS, CDR2 YDEGEE. The CDR3 spells CASSLAFGAGYTF. As DNA, the CDR3 is TGTGCCAGCAGCTTGGCCTTCGGTGCTGGCTACACCTTC.